One sample yielded the 8 T cell receptor beta chains listed below, sequenced in a study of cytomegalovirus exposure and HLA in healthy donors. Both 60 Vbeta primers and 13 Jbeta primers went into the PCR. This table comes from immunoSEQ multiplex PCR, and its TCRdb copy is limited to in-frame clones, with some not included. The data contain around 58,000 clones, 77% of them singletons. The sequenced sample consisted of PBMCs. The origin of the receptors is a male donor in good health and CMV-seropositive.

The chain couples TRBV19 to TRBJ1-5; the D gene is possibly TRBD1 (6 bases). Between the trimmed V and J ends, which lost 10 bases and 4 bases, there was a span of 14 bases. Germline V gene lookup returns CDR1 LNHDA and CDR2 SQIVND (reference sequence). CDR3 length equals 13 residues. The CDR3 DNA follows: TGTGCCACCGTCCGGGACAAAAATCAGCCCCAGCATTTT. This gives the protein CATVRDKNQPQHF.

V usage is TRBV6-5 and J usage is TRBJ2-1; 9 bases agree with TRBD1. V gave up 5 bases and J gave up 6 bases; unmatched junction bases: 8. CDR3 length: 15 amino acids. Germline V gives CDR1 MNHEY, CDR2 SVGAGI. The CDR3 DNA follows: TGTGCCAGCAGTCGAACAGGGGGCGCGGTCAATGAGCAGTTCTTC. Protein product: CASSRTGGAVNEQFF.

This clone showed up just a few times. The chain combines TRBV5-1 with TRBJ1-4; 12 bases map to TRBD1. V lost 2 bases, J lost 8 bases, and 13 bases stayed unmatched. Germline V gene sequence: CDR1 SGHRS, CDR2 YFSETQ. The CDR3 runs to 18 residues. In DNA form, the CDR3 reads TGCGCCAGCAGCTTATTAGTGGGACAGGGGGCTGCAGGAGAAAAACTGTTTTTT. As protein: CASSLLVGQGAAGEKLFF.

The chain links TRBV7-9 to TRBJ1-2; D might be TRBD1 (6 bases). There are 15 residues in the CDR3. The V end was cut by 8 bases, the J end by 2 bases, with 18 bases between. Germline CDR1 is SEHNR and CDR2 is FQNEAQ (reference sequence). In nucleotides, the CDR3 is TGTGCCAGCTTCACCAGAGGGGGGGAGAACTATGGCTACACCTTC. This gives the protein CASFTRGGENYGYTF.

V gene TRBV6-1 combines with J gene TRBJ1-3, with D perhaps TRBD1 (5 bases). The ends were cut back, 8 bases at V and 0 bases at J, with 14 bases in the middle. The CDR3 is 15 residues long. The germline CDR1 and CDR2 sequences are MNHNS and SASEGT. In DNA form, the CDR3 reads TGTGCCAGCGGGGGGGGATATACCTCTGGAAACACCATATATTTT. Encoded protein: CASGGGYTSGNTIYF.

J is TRBJ1-1 and V is TRBV7-3; 9 positions match TRBD1. V was clipped by 5 bases and J by 0 bases; unmatched bases: 7. The CDR3 extends over 16 amino acids. Germline CDR1 SGHTA, CDR2 FQGTGA. CDR3 sequence: CASSLTGGAMNTEAFF. CDR3 coding DNA: TGTGCCAGCAGCCTGACAGGGGGGGCCATGAACACTGAAGCTTTCTTT.

This clone was recorded once. This rearrangement joins TRBV10-3 to TRBJ1-2; 7 nucleotides match TRBD1. This CDR3 has 14 amino acids. The V gene's germline CDR1 is ENHRY and CDR2 SYGVKD. V was clipped by 0 bases and J by 4 bases; unmatched bases: 2. The CDR3 sequence is CAISESGQLYGYTF. The CDR3 bases are TGTGCCATCAGTGAGTCGGGACAGCTCTATGGCTACACCTTC.

This clone is a singleton in its sample. The chain couples TRBV9 to TRBJ2-7, with 7 bases identical to TRBD1. In germline, CDR1 is SGDLS, CDR2 YYNGEE. J was trimmed by 3 bases and V by 3 bases; bases with no gene match: 3. This CDR3 contains 13 residues. The CDR3 loop is CASSAGTDYEQYF. The DNA of the CDR3 is TGTGCCAGCAGCGCCGGGACAGACTACGAGCAGTACTTC.